These T cell receptor beta chains were read from a single sample in a study of OX40 agonist ivuxolimab in advanced cancers. The protocol was immunoSEQ multiplex PCR, while the TCRdb copy is restricted to in-frame clones and leaves out a portion. This sample has 70,000 to 95,000 clones, with 65% to 85% found just once. The specimen was CD4+ or CD8+ T cells sorted from blood, collected in a trial of the OX40 agonist ivuxolimab. Receptor source: an adult with an advanced solid tumor such as melanoma, head and neck, liver or kidney cancer. Each CDR3 is given with its conserved first and last residue. The order of the fields is clone size, V gene, J gene, D gene, CDR3 protein, CDR3 DNA. A D gene is named only where the DNA matches it firmly. Clone size is given for some rows only: seen once, a few or many times, or a class if the clone is expanded.

>-|TRBV20-1|TRBJ2-1|-
CSADQGNEQFF
TGCAGTGCGGATCAGGGAAATGAGCAGTTCTTC
>-|TRBV4-2|TRBJ1-1|-
CASSQDVAGGRPNTEAFF
TGTGCCAGCAGCCAAGACGTCGCTGGCGGGCGCCCGAACACTGAAGCTTTCTTT
>-|TRBV28|TRBJ1-3|-
CASSASPGSGNTIYF
TGTGCCAGCAGTGCATCCCCCGGGTCTGGAAACACCATATATTTT
>-|TRBV15|TRBJ1-4|-
CATRRDRAGTNEKLFF
TGTGCCACCAGGAGAGATCGAGCGGGGACTAATGAAAAACTGTTTTTT
>-|TRBV6-1|TRBJ2-7|TRBD1
CASSGMTGGSGYEQYF
TGTGCCAGCAGTGGTATGACAGGGGGAAGTGGCTACGAGCAGTACTTC
>-|TRBV7-2|TRBJ2-3|-
CASQNGRFGTQYF
TGTGCCAGCCAGAACGGACGTTTTGGGACGCAGTATTTT
>-|TRBV5-1|TRBJ2-1|TRBD1
CASSLGQASSYNEQFF
TGCGCCAGCAGCTTAGGACAGGCGAGCTCCTACAATGAGCAGTTCTTC
>-|TRBV5-1|TRBJ2-3|TRBD1
CASSPGQGPTWDTQYF
TGCGCCAGCAGCCCAGGACAGGGGCCTACCTGGGATACGCAGTATTTT
>once|TRBV18|TRBJ2-2|-
CASSPLLGINTGELFF
TGTGCCAGCTCACCACTGTTGGGGATCAACACCGGGGAGCTGTTTTTT
>-|TRBV7-6|TRBJ2-3|TRBD2
CASSLSGGYTDTQYF
TGTGCCAGCAGCTTGAGCGGGGGGTACACAGATACGCAGTATTTT
>-|TRBV19|TRBJ2-3|-
CASSTRGRGTDTQYF
TGTGCCAGTAGTACCCGGGGACGGGGCACAGATACGCAGTATTTT
>-|TRBV4-3|TRBJ2-1|-
CASSQRGMGYNEQFF
TGCGCCAGCAGCCAACGTGGGATGGGCTACAATGAGCAGTTCTTC
>-|TRBV6-1|TRBJ1-5|-
CASTLTVNQPQHF
TGTGCCAGCACTCTCACCGTCAATCAGCCCCAGCATTTT
>-|TRBV4-3|TRBJ2-5|-
CASSRGAQRGETQYF
TGCGCCAGCAGCCGCGGAGCCCAAAGGGGGGAGACCCAGTACTTC
>-|TRBV5-1|TRBJ2-1|-
CASSSEGFNEQFF
TGCGCCAGCAGCTCGGAGGGTTTCAATGAGCAGTTCTTC
>-|TRBV2|TRBJ1-4|-
CASNSGTKVSEKLFF
TGTGCCAGCAACTCAGGGACAAAAGTGTCGGAAAAACTGTTTTTT
>-|TRBV5-1|TRBJ2-2|TRBD2
CASTPGGRGGELFF
TGCGCCAGCACCCCGGGAGGACGGGGCGGGGAGCTGTTTTTT
>-|TRBV28|TRBJ1-2|TRBD1
CASSTGGYGYTF
TGTGCCAGCAGTACAGGGGGCTATGGCTACACCTTC
>-|TRBV5-1|TRBJ2-3|TRBD2
CASSLPRGETDTQYF
TGCGCCAGCAGCTTGCCTCGGGGGGAGACAGATACGCAGTATTTT
>once|TRBV5-1|TRBJ2-3|-
CASSLGGSGTDTQYF
TGCGCCAGCAGCTTGGGGGGTTCCGGCACAGATACGCAGTATTTT
>-|TRBV28|TRBJ1-2|-
CASSAQQRDYGYTF
TGTGCCAGCAGTGCGCAGCAGAGGGACTATGGCTACACCTTC
>-|TRBV6-1|TRBJ2-7|-
CASSRDTSYEQYF
TGTGCCAGCAGCCGCGACACTTCCTACGAGCAGTACTTC
>-|TRBV6-4|TRBJ2-2|-
CASSRGSGTGELFF
TGTGCCAGCAGTCGTGGTAGTGGCACCGGGGAGCTGTTTTTT
>-|TRBV2|TRBJ2-2|TRBD1
CASQGENTGELFF
TGTGCCAGTCAGGGGGAGAACACCGGGGAGCTGTTTTTT
>-|TRBV6-1|TRBJ1-6|-
CASSEGLRSSYNSPLHF
TGTGCCAGCAGTGAAGGGCTCAGGAGCTCCTATAATTCACCCCTCCACTTT
>-|TRBV5-1|TRBJ2-5|-
CASRWTGGEGETQYF
TGCGCCAGCAGGTGGACGGGGGGCGAAGGGGAGACCCAGTACTTC
>-|TRBV4-1|TRBJ2-7|-
CASSSREGAGEQYF
TGTGCCAGCAGCTCCCGGGAGGGGGCGGGCGAGCAGTACTTC
>-|TRBV5-1|TRBJ1-1|-
CASSLVGAKNTEAFF
TGCGCCAGCAGCTTGGTAGGGGCTAAGAACACTGAAGCTTTCTTT
>-|TRBV19|TRBJ1-2|-
CASSFRGDYGYTF
TGTGCCAGTAGTTTCCGGGGAGACTATGGCTACACCTTC
>-|TRBV5-5|TRBJ1-5|-
CASSPSDSSNQPQHF
TGTGCCAGCAGCCCATCAGACAGTAGCAATCAGCCCCAGCATTTT
>-|TRBV25-1|TRBJ2-7|-
CASAGTGSYEQYF
TGTGCCAGCGCAGGGACCGGCTCCTACGAGCAGTACTTC
>-|TRBV11-2|TRBJ2-7|TRBD1
CASSLTGASYEQYF
TGTGCCAGCAGCCTAACAGGGGCCTCCTACGAGCAGTACTTC
>-|TRBV5-1|TRBJ2-1|TRBD2
CASSLAGGWGNEQFF
TGCGCCAGCAGCTTAGCGGGGGGCTGGGGCAATGAGCAGTTCTTC
>once|TRBV7-2|TRBJ2-3|-
CASSLVQGEGTDTQYF
TGTGCCAGCAGCTTAGTGCAGGGAGAGGGCACAGATACGCAGTATTTT
>-|TRBV28|TRBJ2-2|TRBD2
CASTGLAATGELFF
TGTGCCAGCACCGGACTAGCGGCTACCGGGGAGCTGTTTTTT
>-|TRBV6-1|TRBJ2-7|-
CASRKTGPTSYEQYF
TGTGCCAGCAGGAAGACAGGACCCACCTCCTACGAGCAGTACTTC
>-|TRBV7-2|TRBJ2-5|-
CASSFRSETQYF
TGTGCCAGCAGCTTCAGGTCAGAGACCCAGTACTTC
>-|TRBV4-2|TRBJ2-5|TRBD2
CASSPNLAGDHKETQYF
TGTGCCAGCAGCCCGAATTTGGCGGGAGATCATAAAGAGACCCAGTACTTC